These T cell receptor beta chains were read from a single sample in a study of shared clonotypes between healthy human individuals. Here immunoSEQ multiplex PCR was the method, and the copy in TCRdb shows in-frame clones only, minus some. The table records roughly 720,000 clones, 90% of them present only once. Sequencing was done on a sample of memory CD8+ T cells from PBMCs. These receptors all stem from a man aged 18 to 29 in good health. Some clones in this sample may be carry-over from other donors' samples. CDR3s include the opening cysteine and the closing phenylalanine or tryptophan. Clone sizes are given selectively: once, few, many, or a class where the clone is expanded.

J gene: TRBJ2-7
clone size: once
V gene: TRBV14
CDR3 protein: CASSQVPWGQYF

J gene: TRBJ1-1
clone size: NA
V gene: TRBV11-1
CDR3 protein: CASSRRGWGAFF

J gene: TRBJ1-1
clone size: NA
V gene: TRBV30
CDR3 protein: CAWSVSAGSEAFF

J gene: TRBJ2-5
clone size: NA
V gene: TRBV19
CDR3 protein: CASSKDREGRETQYF

J gene: TRBJ2-7
clone size: NA
V gene: TRBV6-1
CDR3 protein: CASKPLQRGSSEQYF

J gene: TRBJ2-7
clone size: NA
V gene: TRBV9
CDR3 protein: CASSTTGFGYEQYF

J gene: TRBJ1-4
clone size: NA
V gene: TRBV7-9
CDR3 protein: CASSAGTGALRLKLFF

J gene: TRBJ1-5
clone size: NA
V gene: TRBV6-6
CDR3 protein: CASSYSGLYSNQPQHF

J gene: TRBJ2-2
clone size: NA
V gene: TRBV28
CDR3 protein: CASSLGDRNTGELFF

J gene: TRBJ2-1
clone size: NA
V gene: TRBV6-5
CDR3 protein: CASSVASGKGQFF

J gene: TRBJ2-3
clone size: once
V gene: TRBV19
CDR3 protein: CASRDRDSNTDTQYF

J gene: TRBJ2-3
clone size: once
V gene: TRBV10-3
CDR3 protein: CAIGEGWQHTDTQYF

J gene: TRBJ2-4
clone size: NA
V gene: TRBV28
CDR3 protein: CASTTSRLAAPRGVLAKNIQYF

J gene: TRBJ2-2
clone size: NA
V gene: TRBV11-2
CDR3 protein: CASSLVGATGELFF

J gene: TRBJ1-2
clone size: NA
V gene: TRBV6-5
CDR3 protein: CASRYTGEYGYTF

J gene: TRBJ1-5
clone size: once
V gene: TRBV27
CDR3 protein: CASSLNGEGGNQPQHF

J gene: TRBJ1-1
clone size: once
V gene: TRBV5-5
CDR3 protein: CASSSLGTEAFF

J gene: TRBJ2-7
clone size: once
V gene: TRBV6-5
CDR3 protein: CASTLGRTYEQYF

J gene: TRBJ1-1
clone size: NA
V gene: TRBV28
CDR3 protein: CASSFRGGLNTEAFF

J gene: TRBJ1-1
clone size: NA
V gene: TRBV6-5
CDR3 protein: CASRLNTEAFF

J gene: TRBJ2-7
clone size: NA
V gene: TRBV29-1
CDR3 protein: CSVILADTYEQYF

J gene: TRBJ1-2
clone size: NA
V gene: TRBV7-9
CDR3 protein: CASSPGFRYGYTF

J gene: TRBJ2-4
clone size: NA
V gene: TRBV19
CDR3 protein: CASSIVSVAKNIQYF

J gene: TRBJ1-1
clone size: NA
V gene: TRBV28
CDR3 protein: CASQTGNTEAFF

J gene: TRBJ1-1
clone size: few
V gene: TRBV7-6
CDR3 protein: CASSEGAARMNTEAFF

J gene: TRBJ2-3
clone size: once
V gene: TRBV10-2
CDR3 protein: CASFGGDTQYF

J gene: TRBJ2-7
clone size: NA
V gene: TRBV19
CDR3 protein: CASRTGTGNTYEQYF

J gene: TRBJ2-5
clone size: NA
V gene: TRBV4-1
CDR3 protein: CASSQLSGRQETQYF

J gene: TRBJ2-7
clone size: NA
V gene: TRBV7-9
CDR3 protein: CASSLGSYEQYF

J gene: TRBJ2-7
clone size: many
V gene: TRBV7-9
CDR3 protein: CASSLVGTTYEQYF

J gene: TRBJ2-1
clone size: once
V gene: TRBV9
CDR3 protein: CASGLAGYNEQFF